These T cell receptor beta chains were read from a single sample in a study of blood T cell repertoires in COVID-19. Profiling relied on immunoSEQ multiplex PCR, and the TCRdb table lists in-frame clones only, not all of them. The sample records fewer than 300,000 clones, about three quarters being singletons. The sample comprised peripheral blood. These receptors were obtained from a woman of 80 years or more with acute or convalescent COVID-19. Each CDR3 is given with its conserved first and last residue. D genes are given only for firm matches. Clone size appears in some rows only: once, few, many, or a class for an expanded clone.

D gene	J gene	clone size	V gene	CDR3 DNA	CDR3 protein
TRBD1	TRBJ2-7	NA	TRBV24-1	TGTGCCACCAGTGATTCGGGACAGGAGGCCTACGAGCAGTACTTC	CATSDSGQEAYEQYF
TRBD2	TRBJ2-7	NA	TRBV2	TGTGCCAGCAGGGGGACTAGCGCATACGAGCAGTACTTC	CASRGTSAYEQYF
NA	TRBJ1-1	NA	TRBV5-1	TGCGCCAGCAGCTCACAATGGGGGGGCTCTGAAGCTTTCTTT	CASSSQWGGSEAFF
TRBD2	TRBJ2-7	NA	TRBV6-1	TGTGCCAGCAGTGAATTTGAGGGAGGGCCCCACGAGCAGTACTTC	CASSEFEGGPHEQYF
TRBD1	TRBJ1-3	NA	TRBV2	TGTGCCAGCAGGGGACAGGCTCGTGGAAACACCATATATTTT	CASRGQARGNTIYF
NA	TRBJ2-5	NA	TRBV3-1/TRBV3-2	TGTGCCAGCAGCCAAGGTGCGGAGACCCAGTACTTC	CASSQGAETQYF
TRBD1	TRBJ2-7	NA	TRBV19	TGTGCCAGTAGTATGGGGGACAGGGGAATCGAGCAGTACTTC	CASSMGDRGIEQYF
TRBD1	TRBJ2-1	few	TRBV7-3	TGTGCCAGCAGCATCCGCCCGGGACAGGGGGGCGATGAGCAGTTCTTC	CASSIRPGQGGDEQFF
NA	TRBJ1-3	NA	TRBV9	TGTGCCAGCAGCGTAGGAGTTTCTGGAAACACCATATATTTT	CASSVGVSGNTIYF
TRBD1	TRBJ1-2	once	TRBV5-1	TGCGCCAGCAGCTTTGGATCAAACAGGGGTGGTAACTATGGCTACACCTTC	CASSFGSNRGGNYGYTF
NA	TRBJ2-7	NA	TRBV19	TGTGCCAGTAGGTCGACAGGTGGTTCCTACGAGCAGTACTTC	CASRSTGGSYEQYF
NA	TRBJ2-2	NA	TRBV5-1	TGCGCCAGCAGCTTACAATTACAGGGTTTTGGCACCGGGGAGCTGTTTTTT	CASSLQLQGFGTGELFF
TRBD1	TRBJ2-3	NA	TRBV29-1	TGCAGCGGCGCCGGGACAGGGGCCACAGATACGCAGTATTTT	CSGAGTGATDTQYF
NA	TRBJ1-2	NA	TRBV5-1	TGCGCCAGCAGAAACGACCCGGGAACCTATGGCTACACCTTC	CASRNDPGTYGYTF
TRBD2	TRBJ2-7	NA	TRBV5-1	TGCGCCAGCAGCTTGGACCGCGGGAGAGGCTACGAGCAGTACTTC	CASSLDRGRGYEQYF
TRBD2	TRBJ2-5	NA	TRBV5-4	TGTGCCAGCAGCCGGTGGGGGGGTCAAGAGACCCAGTACTTC	CASSRWGGQETQYF
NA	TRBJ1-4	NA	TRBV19	TGTGCCAGTAGTATAGTCTTTACAGGGAGAAATGAAAAACTGTTTTTT	CASSIVFTGRNEKLFF
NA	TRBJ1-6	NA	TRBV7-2	TGTGCCAGCAGCCAGCAATCCGGGACTGCCTATTCACCCCTCCACTTT	CASSQQSGTAYSPLHF
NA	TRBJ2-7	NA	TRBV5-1	TGCGCCAGCAGCTTGGGCCCAGGGGAGGGGCGTAGATACGAGCAGTACTTC	CASSLGPGEGRRYEQYF
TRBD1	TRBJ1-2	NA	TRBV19	TGTGCCACCATACCAGACAGGGGCCTCTCTAACTATGGCTACACCTTC	CATIPDRGLSNYGYTF